This TCR beta chain originates from a study of graft-versus-host responses after intestinal transplantation. With respect to this clone: As yet, its antigen is unknown.

Repertoires were generated with immunoSEQ multiplex PCR, while TCRdb's copy carries only in-frame clones and drops some. The repertoire holds more than 65,000 clones, roughly 90% seen once, with roughly 0.44% in the top ten. CDR1 SGDLS and CDR2 YYNGEE come from the germline V gene. There are 14 residues in the CDR3. The origin of this receptor is a human donor who was the organ donor for an intestinal transplant. The sample here was unstimulated CD8+ T cells sorted from spleen or lymph node cells, taken before transplant. The chain combines TRBV9 with TRBJ2-5; 9 positions match TRBD1. The assigned J gene may be wrong: the sequence end matches TRBJ2-7 better. CDR3 in DNA: TGTGCCAGCAGCCTCGGGACAGGGTTCTACGAGCAGTACTTC. It codes for CASSLGTGFYEQYF.